This TCR beta chain was identified in a study of blood T cell repertoires in COVID-19. Methods used by the authors: Estimation of nucleated cell counts was performed using reference gene primer amplification. Clones were read by immunoSEQ multiplex PCR, and TCRdb kept only the in-frame ones, dropping some. The V and J calls and clone size were taken over from that table, and D and trimming were inferred from the DNA. Here the sample spans around 280,000 clones, approximately 80% being singletons. Material: peripheral blood. This TCR was sampled from a woman aged 45-65 years with active or convalescent COVID-19.

The CDR3 region has the DNA TGTGCCAGCTCCTCACTAGGGACTGTCTACGAGCAGTACTTC. Its protein is CASSSLGTVYEQYF. The chain employs TRBV18 and TRBJ2-7; tentatively, D is TRBD2 (6 bases). Germline V gene data show CDR1 as KGHSH and CDR2 as LQKENI. The CDR3 spans 14 residues. The V end lost 6 bases, the J end lost 3 bases, and 15 bases lay between the germline ends.